The text below deals with one T cell receptor (beta chain). Its cognate antigen is unknown. The CDR3 runs 16 residues. J lost 3 bases, V lost 1 base, and 6 bases had no gene match. Germline values: CDR1 SGHNT, CDR2 YENEEA. This sample was taken from a study of T cells in tuberculosis. Looking at the study overall: T cells were selected with CD1B tetramers loaded with glucose monomycolate.

The study's findings and limits: Active tuberculosis cases were adults; controls were adolescents.

Profiled with immunoSEQ multiplex PCR; TCRdb holds only in-frame clones, not every one. The table has over 30,000 clones, roughly 97% seen once. The sequence was obtained from a donor under 30 with latent tuberculosis or without tuberculosis infection. The sample was PBMCs. The J gene is TRBJ2-3, the V gene TRBV11-3; 8 bases agree with TRBD2. The CDR3 region has the DNA TGTGCCAGCAGCTTAGGAGGCGGGAGGAGGACAGATACGCAGTATTTT. Translated: CASSLGGGRRTDTQYF.